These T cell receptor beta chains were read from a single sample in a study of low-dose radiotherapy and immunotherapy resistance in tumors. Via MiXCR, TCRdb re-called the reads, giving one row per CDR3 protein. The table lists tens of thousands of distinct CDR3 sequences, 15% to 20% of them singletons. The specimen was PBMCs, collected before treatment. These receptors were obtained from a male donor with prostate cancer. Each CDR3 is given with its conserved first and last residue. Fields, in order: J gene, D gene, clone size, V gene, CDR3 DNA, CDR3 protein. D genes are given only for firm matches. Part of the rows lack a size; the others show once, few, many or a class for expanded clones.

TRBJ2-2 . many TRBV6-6 TGTGCCAGCAGTTATGCAGGGAGAGGCACCGGGGAGCTGTTTTTT CASSYAGRGTGELFF
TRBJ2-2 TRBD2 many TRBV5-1 TGCGCCAGCAGCTTCACGGGACTAGCGGAATACACCGGGGAGCTGTTTTTT CASSFTGLAEYTGELFF
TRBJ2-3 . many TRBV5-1 TGCGCCAGCAGCTTGCTGGGGGGCCCAGATACGCAGTATTTT CASSLLGGPDTQYF
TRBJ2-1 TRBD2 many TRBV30 TGTGCCTGGAGTCGACTAGCGATTGATGAGCAGTTCTTC CAWSRLAIDEQFF
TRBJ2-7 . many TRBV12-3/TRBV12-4 TGTGCCAGCAGTCCATATTATGGTGCGGCCTACGAGCAGTACTTC CASSPYYGAAYEQYF
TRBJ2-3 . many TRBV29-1 TGCAGCGTTGTAGGGGCCGCTACTAGCACAGATACGCAGTATTTT CSVVGAATSTDTQYF
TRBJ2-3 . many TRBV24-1 TGTGCCACCAGTGACCAAGGACTCACAGATACGCAGTATTTT CATSDQGLTDTQYF
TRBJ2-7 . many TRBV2 TGTGCCAGCAGTGCGCAGGCCGGGGAGCAGTACTTC CASSAQAGEQYF
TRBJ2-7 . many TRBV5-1 TGCGCCAGCAGCGAGGGACGGCCGGCCAGCGAGCAGTACTTC CASSEGRPASEQYF
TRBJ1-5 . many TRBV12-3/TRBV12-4 TGTGCCAGCAGTCCTGGGGGGTATGGGGCGAATCAGCCCCAGCATTTT CASSPGGYGANQPQHF
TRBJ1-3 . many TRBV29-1 TGCAGCGTAGCGAGCGACAGCAGCTCTGGAAACACCATATATTTT CSVASDSSSGNTIYF
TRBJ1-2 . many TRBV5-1 TGCGCCAGCAGCTTGGCCTCAGGGTCCGGGGGCTACACCTTC CASSLASGSGGYTF
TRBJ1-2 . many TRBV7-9 TGTGCCAGCAGCTTAGCCGCGGGGTCTGGTGTGACGGGTGGCGGCTACACCTTC CASSLAAGSGVTGGGYTF
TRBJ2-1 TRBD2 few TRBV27 TGTGCCAGCAGTTTGGGGGGGGATGAGCAGTTCTTC CASSLGGDEQFF
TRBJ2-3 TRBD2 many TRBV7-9 TGTGCCAGCAGCTCTACAATAGCGGGGGCCCCGGCTGGCACCACAGATACGCAGTATTTT CASSSTIAGAPAGTTDTQYF
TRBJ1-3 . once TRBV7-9 TGTGCCAGCAGCTTAAGCGGTCTGAGCTCTGGAAACACCATATATTTT CASSLSGLSSGNTIYF
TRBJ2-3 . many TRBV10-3 TGTGCCATCAGTGAGTCGGAGTCCACAGATACGCAGTATTTT CAISESESTDTQYF
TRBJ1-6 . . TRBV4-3 TGCGCCAGCAGCCATTCGGTGACAGACCACTATAATTCACCCCTCCACTTT CASSHSVTDHYNSPLHF
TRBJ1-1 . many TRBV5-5 TGCGCCAGCAGCCCCCAGTCGTTGGGGAACACTGAAGCTTTCTTT CASSPQSLGNTEAFF
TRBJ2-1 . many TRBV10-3 TGTGCCATCAGTGGAGGGGGGCCTTCCTACAATGAGCAGTTCTTC CAISGGGPSYNEQFF
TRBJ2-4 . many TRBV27 TGTGCCAGCGCCGTTCCCCATTACCTTAACGGACAACTAGCCAAAAACATTCAGTACTTC CASAVPHYLNGQLAKNIQYF
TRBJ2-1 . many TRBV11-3 TGTGCCAGCAGCTTGCAAGGGGGACGACACAATGAGCAGTTCTTC CASSLQGGRHNEQFF
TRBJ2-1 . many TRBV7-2 TGTGCCAGCAGCTTTACATTGGAAGGGGGGGTGCAGTTCTTC CASSFTLEGGVQFF
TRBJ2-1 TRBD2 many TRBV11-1 TGTGCCAGCAGCACGTGGACTAGCGGGGAGGACAATGAGCAGTTCTTC CASSTWTSGEDNEQFF
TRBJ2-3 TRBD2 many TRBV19 TGTGCCAGTAGTATAAGTTTCCTAGCGGGGAGGACAGATACGCAGTATTTT CASSISFLAGRTDTQYF
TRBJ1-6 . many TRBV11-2 TGTGCCAGTTCGGCTCAACAGCCCATTAATTCACCCCTCCACTTT CASSAQQPINSPLHF
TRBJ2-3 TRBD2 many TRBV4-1 TGCGCCAGCAGCCACCCTAGCGGGGGAAGCACAGATACGCAGTATTTT CASSHPSGGSTDTQYF